A single sample is the source of the 32 T cell receptor beta chains below, sequenced in a study of identical twins. Each CDR3 protein is one row after TCRdb ran MiXCR on the 5' RACE reads. Counted here are approximately 230,000 distinct CDR3 sequences, over 11% occurring once; the ten biggest clones make up 8.8%. The sample was memory (CD45RO+) T cells sorted from blood. The receptors stem from a woman under 30 in good health.

There are a few counts of this clonotype. This chain joins TRBV6-5 and TRBJ1-5, with 7 bases fitting TRBD1. V lost 4 bases, J lost 2 bases, and 8 bases stayed unmatched. CDR1 MNHEY and CDR2 SVGAGI come from the germline V gene. The CDR3 extends over 16 amino acids. The CDR3 loop is CASSFSRGARNQPQHF. CDR3 nucleotide sequence: TGTGCCAGCAGTTTCTCCAGGGGGGCACGCAATCAGCCCCAGCATTTT.

The table lists this clonotype with many counts. The chain recombines TRBV7-2 with TRBJ2-1; TRBD2 is a possible D gene (5 bases). Trimming removed 8 bases at V and 6 bases at J, with 14 bases between. The length of the CDR3 is 13 residues. Germline V gene data show CDR1 as SGHTA and CDR2 as FQGNSA. The CDR3: CASGSRATNEQFF. For the CDR3, the DNA is TGTGCCAGCGGGTCGCGGGCCACCAATGAGCAGTTCTTC.

The rearrangement joins TRBV7-6 to TRBJ2-3; tentatively, D is TRBD1 (6 bases). Germline assignment: CDR1 SGHVS and CDR2 FNYEAQ. Trimming removed 5 bases at V and 1 base at J, with 16 bases between. There are 16 residues in the CDR3. The CDR3 region is CASSTRQGSRTDTQYF. The CDR3 bases are TGTGCCAGCAGCACCCGGCAGGGGTCCCGCACAGATACGCAGTATTTT.

The chain uses TRBV9 and TRBJ2-5; perhaps TRBD1 as D (6 bases). From germline, CDR1 is SGDLS and CDR2 YYNGEE. Trimming stripped 2 bases from V and 2 bases from J, with 13 bases between. This CDR3 region has 15 residues. This CDR3 reads CASSVGRGGQETQYF. CDR3 bases: TGTGCCAGCAGCGTTGGCCGAGGGGGACAAGAGACCCAGTACTTC.

The rearrangement links TRBV20-1 to TRBJ2-7; 8 positions agree with TRBD1. The CDR3 is 13 amino acids. The V segment lost 5 bases and the J segment 3 bases; nucleotides outside the gene matches: 6. CDR1 and CDR2 from the germline V gene are DFQATT and SNEGSKA (reference sequence). The CDR3 loop is CSAAQGDSYEQYF. In DNA form, the CDR3 reads TGCAGTGCTGCACAGGGGGACAGCTACGAGCAGTACTTC.

The sample holds a few counts of this clonotype. The genes are TRBV19 and TRBJ1-6; possible D gene TRBD1, 5 bases. This CDR3 contains 14 residues. CDR1 and CDR2 (germline): LNHDA, SQIVND (reference sequence). The germline V and J ends were trimmed by 4 bases and 6 bases, with 10 bases remaining between them. CDR3 residues: CASSKRDGNSPLHF. The CDR3 DNA follows: TGTGCCAGTAGTAAAAGGGACGGTAATTCACCCCTCCACTTT.

This clonotype was picked up many times. The genes are TRBV7-2 and TRBJ1-5, with a weak D call TRBD1 (5 bases). The CDR3 extends over 13 amino acids. The ends were cut back, 7 bases at V and 1 base at J, with 8 bases in the middle. Germline V gene lookup returns CDR1 SGHTA and CDR2 FQGNSA. The CDR3 spells CASTRDSNQPQHF. CDR3 bases: TGTGCCAGCACTCGGGACAGCAATCAGCCCCAGCATTTT.

This clonotype was seen only a few times. The chain recombines TRBV6-1 with TRBJ2-1, with D possibly being TRBD2 (6 bases). Germline V CDR1 and CDR2: MNHNS, SASEGT. Trimming stripped 8 bases from V and 7 bases from J, with 12 bases between. The CDR3 contains 12 residues. The CDR3 DNA is TGTGCCAGCTGGGCGGGATGGAATGAGCAGTTCTTC. It specifies CASWAGWNEQFF.

This sequence joins TRBV6-2 or TRBV6-3 and TRBJ2-7; the match to TRBD2 covers 9 bases. This CDR3 spans 14 amino acids. The V gene's germline CDR1 is MNHEY and CDR2 SVGEGT. The V segment lost 0 bases and the J segment 4 bases; nucleotides outside the gene matches: 1. The CDR3 is CASSYSSGSYEQYF. For the CDR3, the DNA is TGTGCCAGCAGTTACTCTAGCGGGAGTTACGAGCAGTACTTC.

This clonotype was counted only a few times. The rearrangement joins TRBV20-1 to TRBJ2-1; TRBD2 matches at 10 bases. Trimming cost V 7 bases and J 2 bases; bases outside gene matches: 8. Germline CDR1 and CDR2: DFQATT and SNEGSKA (reference sequence). The CDR3 consists of 15 residues. The CDR3 sequence is CSVVASGGPYNEQFF. Here the CDR3 DNA reads TGCAGTGTAGTGGCTAGCGGGGGACCCTACAATGAGCAGTTCTTC.

The chain uses TRBV5-1 and TRBJ2-5, with D possibly being TRBD2 (6 bases). V was cut by 0 bases and J by 4 bases, with 10 bases left in between. The CDR3 contains 14 residues. Germline values: CDR1 SGHRS, CDR2 YFSETQ. CDR3 region: CASSLGRGIETQYF. CDR3 bases: TGCGCCAGCAGCTTGGGGCGGGGAATAGAGACCCAGTACTTC.

This clonotype has more than one count but fewer than ten. The chain uses TRBV12-5 and TRBJ2-7; D is perhaps TRBD2 (6 bases). The ends were cut back, 6 bases at V and 4 bases at J, with 16 bases in the middle. CDR1 is LGHNT and CDR2 is FRNRAP in the germline V gene. The CDR3 has 14 residues. CDR3 bases: TGTGCTAGTGGCACGGGGCGGGGAATTTACGAGCAGTACTTC. Translating it yields CASGTGRGIYEQYF.

The CDR3 loop is CASSSGLFGADTQYF. DNA of the CDR3: TGCGCCAGCAGCTCGGGACTTTTCGGGGCAGATACGCAGTATTTT. The chain has TRBV5-1 and TRBJ2-3; D might be TRBD2 (6 bases). Between the trimmed V and J ends, which lost 3 bases and 4 bases, there was a span of 15 bases. Germline CDR1 SGHRS, CDR2 YFSETQ. The CDR3 consists of 15 residues.

This clonotype was counted between two and nine times. The gene calls are TRBV20-1 and TRBJ2-7; 8 bases are shared with TRBD2. Germline V gene sequence: CDR1 DFQATT, CDR2 SNEGSKA (reference sequence). Trimming cost V 2 bases and J 0 bases; bases outside gene matches: 6. This CDR3 comprises 15 residues. The CDR3 region is CSARPIAGSSYEQYF. Written as DNA, the CDR3 is TGCAGTGCTAGACCCATAGCGGGGTCCTCCTACGAGCAGTACTTC.

CDR3 amino acids: CASRAGGTQPNEQFF. The CDR3 DNA reads as TGTGCCAGCAGAGCCGGGGGAACCCAACCCAATGAGCAGTTCTTC. This rearrangement joins TRBV12-3 or TRBV12-4 to TRBJ2-1; D possibly corresponds to TRBD2 (6 bases). V lost 6 bases and J lost 6, with 18 bases in between. This CDR3 spans 15 amino acids.

This clonotype was observed a few times. V is TRBV6-4 and J is TRBJ1-1; D not certain. The germline CDR1 and CDR2 sequences are MRHNA and SNTAGT. V dropped 3 bases and J dropped 1 base, with 6 bases sitting between them. This CDR3 region has 13 residues. Here the CDR3 DNA reads TGTGCCAGCAGTGAGGAGGAGAACACTGAAGCTTTCTTT. It translates to CASSEEENTEAFF.

This clonotype was seen a few times. This chain connects TRBV20-1 to TRBJ2-5, with 8 bases fitting TRBD2. Germline V gene data show CDR1 as DFQATT and CDR2 as SNEGSKA (reference sequence). Losses at the gene ends were 6 bases for V and 2 bases for J; bases not matched to a gene: 8. The CDR3 is 14 amino acids. CDR3 region: CSAAAGVRQETQYF. The CDR3, as DNA: TGCAGTGCCGCAGCGGGAGTAAGGCAAGAGACCCAGTACTTC.

Many counts were recorded for this clonotype. The chain joins TRBV5-1 to TRBJ2-7; the match to TRBD1 covers 8 bases. CDR3 size: 14 residues. Germline V gives CDR1 SGHRS, CDR2 YFSETQ. V dropped 2 bases and J dropped 4; count of bases not matched to a gene: 5. CDR3 amino acids: CASSFWTGPYEQYF. Here the CDR3 DNA reads TGCGCCAGCAGCTTCTGGACAGGGCCGTACGAGCAGTACTTC.

The chain employs TRBV27 and TRBJ1-1; D not resolved. Germline V CDR1 and CDR2: MNHEY, SMNVEV (reference sequence). Trimming left V 6 bases short and J 3 bases short, with 17 bases between. The CDR3 loop spans 15 amino acids. The CDR3 is CASSPRLVADTEAFF. In nucleotides, the CDR3 is TGTGCCAGCAGCCCCCGCTTAGTAGCGGACACTGAAGCTTTCTTT.

This clonotype was recorded a few times. V is TRBV20-1 and J is TRBJ2-7, with a possible D match to TRBD2 (6 bases). V dropped 6 bases and J dropped 2 bases, with 20 bases sitting between them. The length of the CDR3 is 15 residues. Germline CDR1 DFQATT, CDR2 SNEGSKA (reference sequence). The CDR3 DNA is TGCAGTGCGATAATTGGACTAACGAGCGCCTACGAGCAGTACTTC. Amino acids: CSAIIGLTSAYEQYF.

This clonotype turned up a few times. This chain connects TRBV6-1 to TRBJ1-6; D call uncertain. Trimming shortened V by 7 bases and J by 10 bases, and 8 bases separated the two germline ends. Per germline, CDR1 MNHNS and CDR2 SASEGT. The CDR3 loop spans 11 amino acids. The DNA for the CDR3 is TGTGCCAGCACCAACCGCTCACCCCTCCACTTT. Amino acids: CASTNRSPLHF.

In DNA, the CDR3 is TGCGCCAGCAGCCCCCCGGCTACTAGCACAGATACGCAGTATTTT. Translation gives CASSPPATSTDTQYF. This chain joins TRBV5-1 and TRBJ2-3; no clear D. The CDR3 consists of 15 residues. V was pared by 4 bases and J by 0 bases, with 12 bases between. From germline, CDR1 is SGHRS and CDR2 YFSETQ.

This clonotype was picked up a small number of times. The J gene is TRBJ1-1, the V gene TRBV7-3, with D unresolved. CDR3 length: 13 amino acids. The germline CDR1 and CDR2 sequences are SGHTA and FQGTGA. V was trimmed by 8 bases and J by 1 base, leaving 11 bases between them. The CDR3 coding sequence is TGTGCCAGCTCGGGGAGCCAGAACACTGAAGCTTTCTTT. Amino acids: CASSGSQNTEAFF.

This chain uses TRBV30 with TRBJ2-1, with a possible D match to TRBD2 (5 bases). The CDR3 contains 14 residues. CDR1 and CDR2 (germline): GTSNPN, SVGIG (reference sequence). Trimming pared 3 bases from V and 6 bases from J, leaving 15 bases between. This chain's CDR3 is CAWSKAVIANEQFF. The DNA for the CDR3 is TGTGCCTGGAGCAAAGCGGTAATCGCCAATGAGCAGTTCTTC.

This clonotype was seen only a few times. The chain combines TRBV20-1 with TRBJ2-1; tentatively, D is TRBD1 (5 bases). The germline CDR1 and CDR2 sequences are DFQATT and SNEGSKA (reference sequence). The V end lost 5 bases, the J end lost 6 bases, and 17 bases lay between the germline ends. CDR3 length: 14 amino acids. The CDR3 coding sequence is TGCAGTGCTTTTCCGGACATGGACCCCAATGAGCAGTTCTTC. This translates into CSAFPDMDPNEQFF.

The rearrangement joins TRBV29-1 to TRBJ2-1, with no clear D. The CDR3 spans 11 residues. Germline CDR1 and CDR2: SQVTM and ANQGSEA. V was cut by 1 base and J by 6 bases, with 4 bases left in between. The CDR3 coding sequence is TGCAGCGTTGAAGCTCCCAATGAGCAGTTCTTC. Protein product: CSVEAPNEQFF.

This clonotype was counted between two and nine times. The rearrangement joins TRBV27 to TRBJ1-5, with 8 nucleotides matching TRBD1. Trimming at V came to 5 bases and at J to 5 bases, leaving 8 bases not matched to a gene. Germline V gene lookup returns CDR1 MNHEY and CDR2 SMNVEV (reference sequence). This CDR3 region has 15 residues. CDR3 nucleotide sequence: TGTGCCAGCAGTCTCGGGACAGGTTCTTATCAGCCCCAGCATTTT. Translation: CASSLGTGSYQPQHF.

This chain uses TRBV7-2 with TRBJ1-2; TRBD1 matches 7 bases. V was clipped by 5 bases and J by 4 bases; unmatched bases: 7. The CDR3 covers 14 residues. The germline gives CDR1 SGHTA, CDR2 FQGNSA. The CDR3 nucleotides read TGTGCCAGCAGCCCCCGACAGGGATCCTATGGCTACACCTTC. This codes for CASSPRQGSYGYTF.

This chain links TRBV7-8 with TRBJ2-7; D is ambiguous. V lost 4 bases and J lost 9, with 19 bases in between. CDR3 length equals 14 residues. CDR1 and CDR2 from the germline V gene are SGHVS and FQNEAQ. This CDR3 reads CASSSLELTSAQYF. The DNA of the CDR3 is TGTGCCAGCAGCTCCTTGGAGTTAACCTCAGCGCAGTACTTC.

This clonotype has only one observation. The rearrangement links TRBV5-1 to TRBJ2-1; either TRBD1 or TRBD2 may fit D (5 bases each). The V gene's germline CDR1 is SGHRS and CDR2 YFSETQ. The CDR3 extends over 14 amino acids. V gave up 4 bases and J gave up 4 bases, with 12 bases separating them. The CDR3 loop is CASSEYGAYNEQFF. The CDR3, as DNA: TGCGCCAGCAGCGAGTACGGGGCTTACAATGAGCAGTTCTTC.

This clonotype was recorded at least ten times. The chain has TRBV5-5 and TRBJ2-5; D is uncertain. Germline CDR1 and CDR2: SGHKS and YYEKEE (reference sequence). The V end was cut by 4 bases, the J end by 4 bases, with 8 bases between. The CDR3 covers 12 residues. The CDR3 here is CASSPPIETQYF. CDR3 sequence (DNA): TGTGCCAGCAGCCCTCCCATAGAGACCCAGTACTTC.

V usage is TRBV20-1 and J usage is TRBJ2-5; 13 nucleotides line up with TRBD2. Germline lookup yields CDR1 DFQATT and CDR2 SNEGSKA (reference sequence). The junction had 6 bases not matched to a gene; V was cut back by 6 bases and J by 5 bases. This CDR3 region has 14 residues. The CDR3: CSAFTSGRAETQYF. The DNA of the CDR3 is TGCAGTGCCTTTACTAGCGGGAGGGCCGAGACCCAGTACTTC.